What follows describes a single TCR beta chain. Its antigen is not identified. This CDR3 is built from 15 residues. CDR1 is SGHRS and CDR2 is YFSETQ in the germline V gene. Germline trimming cut 3 bases from V and 0 bases from J; bases unmatched to any gene: 1. Primers for the PCR totalled 60 Vbeta and 13 Jbeta. Sequenced by immunoSEQ multiplex PCR; TCRdb stores in-frame clones only, minus some. In all, the sample yields about 120,000 clones. The data belong to a study of cytomegalovirus exposure and HLA in healthy donors. Notes on the study in general: In a later analysis, common viral pathogens appeared linked to several of the most significant clusters.

This sequence joins TRBV5-1 and TRBJ2-2, with 8 bases matching TRBD2. The specimen sequenced was PBMCs. The receptor was derived from a man aged 35-49 years in good health and CMV-seropositive. For the CDR3, the DNA is TGCGCCAGCAGCTATAGCGGGGCGAACACCGGGGAGCTGTTTTTT. It specifies CASSYSGANTGELFF.